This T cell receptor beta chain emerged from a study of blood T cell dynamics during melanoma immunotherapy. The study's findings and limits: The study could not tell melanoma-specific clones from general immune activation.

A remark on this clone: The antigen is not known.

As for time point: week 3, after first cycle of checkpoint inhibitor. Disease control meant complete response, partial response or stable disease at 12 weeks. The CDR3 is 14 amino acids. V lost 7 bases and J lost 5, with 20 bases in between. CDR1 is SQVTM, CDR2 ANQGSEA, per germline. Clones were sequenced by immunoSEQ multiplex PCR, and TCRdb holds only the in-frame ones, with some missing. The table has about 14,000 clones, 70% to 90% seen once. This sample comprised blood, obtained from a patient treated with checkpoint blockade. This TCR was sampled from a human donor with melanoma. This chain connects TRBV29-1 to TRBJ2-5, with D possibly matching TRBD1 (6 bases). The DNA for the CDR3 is TGCAGCGCCCTGAAAGGTGCCAGGGGCGAGACCCAGTACTTC. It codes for CSALKGARGETQYF.